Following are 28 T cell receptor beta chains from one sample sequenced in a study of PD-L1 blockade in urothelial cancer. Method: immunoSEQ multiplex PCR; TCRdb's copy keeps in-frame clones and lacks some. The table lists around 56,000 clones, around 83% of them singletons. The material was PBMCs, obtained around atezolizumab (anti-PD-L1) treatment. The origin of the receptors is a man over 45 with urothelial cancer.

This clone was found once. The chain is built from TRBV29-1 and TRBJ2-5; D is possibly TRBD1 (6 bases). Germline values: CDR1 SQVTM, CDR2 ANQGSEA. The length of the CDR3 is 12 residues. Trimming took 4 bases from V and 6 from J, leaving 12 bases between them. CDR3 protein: CSVVLGGQTQYF. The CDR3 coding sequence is TGCAGCGTTGTCCTAGGGGGTCAGACCCAGTACTTC.

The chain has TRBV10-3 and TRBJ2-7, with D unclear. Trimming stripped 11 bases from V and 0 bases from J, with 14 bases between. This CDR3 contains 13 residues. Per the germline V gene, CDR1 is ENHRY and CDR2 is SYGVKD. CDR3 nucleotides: TGTGCCTCAAAGACACCGTCCTCCTACGAGCAGTACTTC. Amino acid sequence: CASKTPSSYEQYF.

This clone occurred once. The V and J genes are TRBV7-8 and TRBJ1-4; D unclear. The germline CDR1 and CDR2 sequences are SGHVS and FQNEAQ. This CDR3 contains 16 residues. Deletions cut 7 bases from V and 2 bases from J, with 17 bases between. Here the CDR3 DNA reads TGTGCCAGCACCCGGGCTGGGAGCCTCACTAATGAAAAACTGTTTTTT. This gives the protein CASTRAGSLTNEKLFF.

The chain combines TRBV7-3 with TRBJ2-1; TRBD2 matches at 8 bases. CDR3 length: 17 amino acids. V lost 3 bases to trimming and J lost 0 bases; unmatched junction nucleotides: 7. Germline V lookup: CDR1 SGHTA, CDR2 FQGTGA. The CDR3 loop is CASSLRGSGSSYNEQFF. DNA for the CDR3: TGTGCCAGCAGCTTGCGGGGAAGCGGGAGCTCCTACAATGAGCAGTTCTTC. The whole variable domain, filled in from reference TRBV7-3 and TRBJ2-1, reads GAGVSQTPSNKVTEKGKYVELRCDPISGHTALYWYRQSLGQGPEFLIYFQGTGAADDSGLPNDRFFAVRPEGSVSTLKIQRTERGDSAVYLCASSLRGSGSSYNEQFFGPGTRLTVL.

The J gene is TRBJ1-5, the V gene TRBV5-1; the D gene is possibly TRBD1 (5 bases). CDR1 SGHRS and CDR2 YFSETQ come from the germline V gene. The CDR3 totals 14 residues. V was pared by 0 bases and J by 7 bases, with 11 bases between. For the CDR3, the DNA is TGCGCCAGCAGCTTGGGAGACAGAAACCAGCCCCAGCATTTT. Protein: CASSLGDRNQPQHF.

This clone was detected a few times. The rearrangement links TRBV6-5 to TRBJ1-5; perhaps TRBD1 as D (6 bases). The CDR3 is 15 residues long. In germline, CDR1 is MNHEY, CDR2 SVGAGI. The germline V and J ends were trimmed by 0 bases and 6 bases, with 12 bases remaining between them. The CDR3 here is CASSYSRGSGQPQHF. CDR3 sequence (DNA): TGTGCCAGCAGTTACTCCAGGGGCTCGGGTCAGCCCCAGCATTTT.

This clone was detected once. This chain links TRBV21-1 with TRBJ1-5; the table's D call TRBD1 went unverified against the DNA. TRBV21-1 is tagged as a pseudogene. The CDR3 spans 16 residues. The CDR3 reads CASSKLGQGARQPQHF. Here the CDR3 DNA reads TGTGCCAGCAGCAAACTGGGACAGGGGGCGAGGCAGCCCCAGCATTTT.

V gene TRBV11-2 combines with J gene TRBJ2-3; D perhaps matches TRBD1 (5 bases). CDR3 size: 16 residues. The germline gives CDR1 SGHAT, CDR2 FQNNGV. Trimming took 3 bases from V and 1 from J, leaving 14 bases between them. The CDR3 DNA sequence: TGTGCCAGCAGCTTTCCCTCAGGGCGTCGCACAGATACGCAGTATTTT. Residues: CASSFPSGRRTDTQYF.

CDR3 DNA: TGTGCCAGCAGTAACTTTGGCGGGGGCAATGAGCAGTTCTTC. It specifies CASSNFGGGNEQFF. The J gene is TRBJ2-1, the V gene TRBV6-4, with 7 bases identical to TRBD2. V lost 5 bases and J lost 6; bases outside the gene matches: 7. Per germline, CDR1 MRHNA and CDR2 SNTAGT. The CDR3 has 14 residues.

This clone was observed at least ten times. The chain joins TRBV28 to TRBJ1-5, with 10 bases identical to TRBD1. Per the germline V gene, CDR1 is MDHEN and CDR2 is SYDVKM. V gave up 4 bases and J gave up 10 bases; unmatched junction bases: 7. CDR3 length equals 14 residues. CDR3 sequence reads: CASSSGTGVYPQHF. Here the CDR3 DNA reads TGTGCCAGCAGTTCCGGGACAGGGGTTTATCCCCAGCATTTT.

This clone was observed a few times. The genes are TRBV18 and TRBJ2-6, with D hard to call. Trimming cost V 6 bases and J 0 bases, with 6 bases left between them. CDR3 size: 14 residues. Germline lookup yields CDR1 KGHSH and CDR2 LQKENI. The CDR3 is CASSPSSGANVLTF. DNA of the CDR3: TGTGCCAGCTCCCCTAGCTCTGGGGCCAACGTCCTGACTTTC.

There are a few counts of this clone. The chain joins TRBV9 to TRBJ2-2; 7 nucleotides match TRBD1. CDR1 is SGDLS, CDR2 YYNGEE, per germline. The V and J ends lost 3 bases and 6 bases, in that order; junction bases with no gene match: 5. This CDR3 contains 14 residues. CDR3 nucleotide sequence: TGTGCCAGCAGCGGGCGAACAGGGGCCGGGGAGCTGTTTTTT. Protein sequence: CASSGRTGAGELFF.

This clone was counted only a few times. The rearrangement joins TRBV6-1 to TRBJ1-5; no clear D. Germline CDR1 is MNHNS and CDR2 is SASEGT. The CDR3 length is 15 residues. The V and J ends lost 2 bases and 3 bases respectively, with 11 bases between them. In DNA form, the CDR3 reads TGTGCCAGCAGTGAACGGAGCAGTCTCAATCAGCCCCAGCATTTT. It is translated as CASSERSSLNQPQHF.

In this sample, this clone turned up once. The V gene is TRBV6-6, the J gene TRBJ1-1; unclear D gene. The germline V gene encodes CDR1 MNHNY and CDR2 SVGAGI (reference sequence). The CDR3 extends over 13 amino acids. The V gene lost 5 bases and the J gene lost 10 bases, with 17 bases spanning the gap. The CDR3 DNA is TGTGCCAGCAGTGGACGGGGAGACGGGATAGCTTTCTTT. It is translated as CASSGRGDGIAFF.

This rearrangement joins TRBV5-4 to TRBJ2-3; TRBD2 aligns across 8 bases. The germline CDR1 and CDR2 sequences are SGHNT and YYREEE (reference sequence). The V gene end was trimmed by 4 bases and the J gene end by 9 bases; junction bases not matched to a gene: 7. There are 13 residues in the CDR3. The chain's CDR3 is CASSPGLERTQYF. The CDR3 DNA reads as TGTGCCAGCAGCCCGGGACTAGAGAGAACGCAGTATTTT.

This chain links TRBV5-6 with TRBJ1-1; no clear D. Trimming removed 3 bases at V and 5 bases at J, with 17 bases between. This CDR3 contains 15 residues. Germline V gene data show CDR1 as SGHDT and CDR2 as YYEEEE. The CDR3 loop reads CASSYPASTGTEAFF. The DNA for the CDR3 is TGTGCCAGCAGCTACCCGGCCAGTACGGGGACTGAAGCTTTCTTT.

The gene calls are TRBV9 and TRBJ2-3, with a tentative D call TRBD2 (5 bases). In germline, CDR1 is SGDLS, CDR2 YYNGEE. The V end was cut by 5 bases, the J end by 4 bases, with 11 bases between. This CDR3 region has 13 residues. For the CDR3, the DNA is TGTGCCAGCAGTTACCAAGCGGCAGATACGCAGTATTTT. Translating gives CASSYQAADTQYF.

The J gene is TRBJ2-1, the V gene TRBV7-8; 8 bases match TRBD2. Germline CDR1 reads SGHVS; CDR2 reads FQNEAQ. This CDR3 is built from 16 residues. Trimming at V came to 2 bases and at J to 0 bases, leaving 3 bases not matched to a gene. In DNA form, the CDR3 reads TGTGCCAGCAGCTTACCCAGCGGGAGCTCCTACAATGAGCAGTTCTTC. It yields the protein CASSLPSGSSYNEQFF.

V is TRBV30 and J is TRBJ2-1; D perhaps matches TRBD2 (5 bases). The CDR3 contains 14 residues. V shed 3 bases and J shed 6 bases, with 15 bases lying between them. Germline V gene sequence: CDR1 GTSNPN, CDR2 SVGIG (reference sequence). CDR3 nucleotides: TGTGCCTGGAGCGGCGGGCGTGGGGTCAATGAGCAGTTCTTC. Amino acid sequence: CAWSGGRGVNEQFF.

CDR3 bases: TGTGCCAGTAGTGGGGGCTCCTTGGAAGGAACACCCCTCCACTTT. As protein: CASSGGSLEGTPLHF. This chain joins TRBV19 and TRBJ1-6; the D gene is possibly TRBD1 (6 bases). Trimming pared 5 bases from V and 11 bases from J, leaving 19 bases between. This CDR3 has 15 residues. Germline-derived CDR1 and CDR2 are LNHDA and SQIVND (reference sequence).

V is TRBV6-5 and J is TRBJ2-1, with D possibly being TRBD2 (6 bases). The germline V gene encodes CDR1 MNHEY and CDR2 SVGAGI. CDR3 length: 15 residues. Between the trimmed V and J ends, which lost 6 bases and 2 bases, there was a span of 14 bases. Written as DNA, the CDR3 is TGTGCCAGCAGCCCCGGCGGGGTTCCCTACAATGAGCAGTTCTTC. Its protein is CASSPGGVPYNEQFF.

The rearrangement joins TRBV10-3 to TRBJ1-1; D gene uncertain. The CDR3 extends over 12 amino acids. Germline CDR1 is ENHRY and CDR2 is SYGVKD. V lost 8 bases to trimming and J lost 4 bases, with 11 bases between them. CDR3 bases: TGTGCCATCGGTCGGGGTTCCACTGAAGCTTTCTTT. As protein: CAIGRGSTEAFF.

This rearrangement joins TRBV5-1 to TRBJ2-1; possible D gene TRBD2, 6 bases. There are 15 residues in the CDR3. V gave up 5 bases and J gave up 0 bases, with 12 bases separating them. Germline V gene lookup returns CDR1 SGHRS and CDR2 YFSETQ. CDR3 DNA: TGCGCCAGCAGACAAAGCGGGTCCTCCTACAATGAGCAGTTCTTC. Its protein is CASRQSGSSYNEQFF.

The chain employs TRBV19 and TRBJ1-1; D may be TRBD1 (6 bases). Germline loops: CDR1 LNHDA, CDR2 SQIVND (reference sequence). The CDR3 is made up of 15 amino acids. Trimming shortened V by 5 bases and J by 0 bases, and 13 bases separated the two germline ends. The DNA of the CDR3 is TGTGCCAGTAGTGGGAACAGGGAGATGAACACTGAAGCTTTCTTT. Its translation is CASSGNREMNTEAFF.

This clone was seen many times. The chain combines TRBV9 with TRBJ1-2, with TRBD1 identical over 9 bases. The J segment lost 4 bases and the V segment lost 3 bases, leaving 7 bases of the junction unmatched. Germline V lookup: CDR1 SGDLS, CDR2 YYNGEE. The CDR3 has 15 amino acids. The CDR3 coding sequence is TGTGCCAGCAGCGATACAGGGGGCACCGGCTATGGCTACACCTTC. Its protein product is CASSDTGGTGYGYTF.

The CDR3 is CASSPGDYGNTIYF. The CDR3 DNA follows: TGTGCCAGCAGTCCGGGGGACTATGGAAACACCATATATTTT. The V call is TRBV6-1, the J call TRBJ1-3, with a weak D call TRBD1 (5 bases). The germline gives CDR1 MNHNS, CDR2 SASEGT. This CDR3 has 14 residues. The V gene lost 5 bases and the J gene lost 3 bases, with 11 bases spanning the gap.

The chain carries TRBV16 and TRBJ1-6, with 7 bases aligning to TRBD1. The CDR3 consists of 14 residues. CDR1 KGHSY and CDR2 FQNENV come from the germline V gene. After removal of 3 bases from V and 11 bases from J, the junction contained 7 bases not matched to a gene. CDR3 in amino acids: CASSQIAGQTPLHF. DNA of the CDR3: TGTGCCAGCAGCCAGATCGCGGGACAGACACCCCTCCACTTT.

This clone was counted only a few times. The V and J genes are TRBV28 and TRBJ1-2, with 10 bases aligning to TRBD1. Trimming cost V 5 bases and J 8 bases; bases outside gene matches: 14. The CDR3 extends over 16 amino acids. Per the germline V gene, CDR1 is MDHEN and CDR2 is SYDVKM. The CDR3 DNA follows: TGTGCCAGCAGTATCCTTGGACAGGGGGGATTGGGCGGCTACACCTTC. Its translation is CASSILGQGGLGGYTF.